This T cell receptor (beta chain) was recovered during a study of T-cell memory formation after mild COVID-19. TCRdb re-called the 5' RACE reads with MiXCR, one entry per CDR3 protein. Here the sample spans about 290,000 distinct CDR3 sequences, around a sixth being singletons. A few counts support this clonotype. The receptor was isolated from a man in his late teens or twenties who had mild COVID-19 (a few samples of this study predate the infection). Cell type and time point are not known. Sequencing input: PBMCs or a T cell subset sorted from them (not recorded which).

CDR3 DNA: TGTGCCAGCAGCTTAAGTTTGGGGAAAACGGGGACCCAGTACTTC. This translates into CASSLSLGKTGTQYF. V and J are TRBV7-2 and TRBJ2-5, with D unclear. CDR1 SGHTA and CDR2 FQGNSA come from the germline V gene. V was pared by 2 bases and J by 7 bases, with 17 bases between. CDR3 length: 15 amino acids.